The text below deals with one TCR beta chain. Its antigen remains unidentified. One base away there is no much larger clone; base qualities are not given. This sample stems from a study of T cells after yellow fever vaccination (dated by TCRdb to the late 2010s). A note on the overall study: The SMART-Seq v4 Ultra Low Input RNA kit was used to prepare libraries from fractions with low cell numbers. Bulk TCR alpha and beta repertoires were sequenced longitudinally to track T-cell clones before and after primary and booster YFV17D yellow fever vaccination. Two healthy male donors, one aged 18 to 30 and one aged 30 to 40 years, were included in the cohort. Blood was drawn at multiple timepoints before and after primary and secondary immunization, with bulk PBMC replicates and cell subsets isolated.

The label giving this sample's treatment or condition can be read as: live attenuated yellow fever vaccine strain. PBMCs were isolated from peripheral blood using a standard Ficoll-Paque protocol. Dynabeads CD4 and CD8 positive selection kits were used to isolate the CD4 and CD8 T-cell fractions. RNA was extracted with TriZol from bulk PBMCs, CD4 and CD8 fractions, and dextramer-positive and dextramer-negative fractions. This sample was sequenced with an Illumina NovaSeq 6000. Synthesis of TCR cDNA relied on 5'RACE template switching, a step that introduced a universal primer site along with unique molecular identifiers. Priming for cDNA synthesis came from both the TCR alpha and TCR beta constant segments. Libraries were amplified in two PCR steps, with sample barcodes and sequencing adapters added in the second step. Sequencing of libraries was performed on Illumina HiSeq 2500 (2x100 bp) or NovaSeq (2x150 bp). The authors processed their data as follows. MIGEC handled demultiplexing of reads and collapsing into UMI consensus sequences, while MiXCR performed V(D)J alignment. Clonotypes responding to the vaccine were identified with edgeR on replicate PBMC samples, with the criteria of FDR below 0.01 and a log2 fold change above 5 up to day 15. CD4 or CD8 identity was assigned to each bulk clonotype according to whether the clonotype was present at higher abundance in the sequenced CD4 repertoire or the sequenced CD8 repertoire. The raw public reads went through TCRdb reprocessing: fastp at Q25, MiXCR clone calling, in-frame beta chains kept. Rows with a matching CDR3 protein are joined into one entry that keeps the most common DNA and genes. The V and J calls and clone size come from TCRdb's table, not from the authors' own analysis. The sample records a few hundred thousand distinct CDR3 sequences, roughly 3% of which are singletons. The ten largest account for roughly 3% of the sample.

Paper-wide results and their limitations: Compared with the primary T-cell response, the secondary T-cell response was weaker but faster, peaking on day 5 rather than day 15. After the booster, most of the clones that had expanded following primary vaccination were detected again (almost 98% of CD4 and around 90% of CD8), which suggests that memory was broadly maintained. Computational filtering was needed because FACS-sorted repertoires could contain abundant contaminating clonotypes from the bulk population. The study included only a couple of donors, which limits how far the findings can be generalized. A small fraction of clonotypes appeared in both the CD4 and CD8 compartments, likely as a result of convergent recombination.

Reading from cysteine to phenylalanine, the CDR3 counts 17 amino acids. Only the CDR3 DNA stays, 51 bases, in frame from base 1. V loses 0 bases, J loses 2 bases, and the germline ends lie 17 bases apart. CDR1 and CDR2, per the germline V gene, are SGHRS and YFSETQ. The clonotype was recovered from a man aged 18-30 years who received the YFV17D yellow fever vaccine. The material was CD4+ T cells sorted from PBMCs, obtained 10 days after the yellow fever booster vaccination. The rearrangement combines TRBV5-1 with TRBJ2-5; the D gene is perhaps TRBD1, from 5 matching bases. The CDR3 protein sequence reads: CASSLGASTDLQETQYF. The DNA sequence is given as TGCGCCAGCAGCTTGGGGGCCTCGACAGACCTACAAGAGACCCAGTACTTC.